Below, 21 T cell receptor beta chains from the same sample are listed, as sequenced in a study of blood T cell repertoires in COVID-19. The repertoire was sequenced with immunoSEQ multiplex PCR; TCRdb's copy has only in-frame clones and lacks some. Of 25,000 to 35,000 clones listed, 85% are singletons. The material sequenced was peripheral blood. The origin of the receptors is a man of 80 years or more with active COVID-19.

V is TRBV29-1 and J is TRBJ1-2; no firm D call. This CDR3 comprises 11 residues. Trimming pared 6 bases from V and 4 bases from J, leaving 9 bases between. The germline CDR1 and CDR2 sequences are SQVTM and ANQGSEA. The CDR3 reads CSVEEGYGYTF. The CDR3 bases are TGCAGCGTAGAGGAGGGCTATGGCTACACCTTC.

The chain has TRBV7-9 and TRBJ1-1; D is unclear. The CDR3 consists of 13 residues. Germline V gives CDR1 SEHNR, CDR2 FQNEAQ (reference sequence). V was clipped by 11 bases and J by 2 bases, with 15 bases between them. CDR3 DNA: TGTGCCCCAGGAACCCACCTCAACACTGAAGCTTTCTTT. This translates into CAPGTHLNTEAFF. The variable domain in full, with the rest retrieved from reference TRBV7-9 and TRBJ1-1, is DTGVSQNPRHKITKRGQNVTFRCDPISEHNRLYWYRQTLGQGPEFLTYFQNEAQLEKSRLLSDRFSAERPKGSFSTLEIQRTEQGDSAMYLCAPGTHLNTEAFFGQGTRLTVV.

This clone appeared once. The chain links TRBV11-2 to TRBJ2-5; weak D call: TRBD1 (5 bases). The length of the CDR3 is 14 residues. Deletions cut 7 bases from V and 4 bases from J, with 16 bases between. The germline gives CDR1 SGHAT, CDR2 FQNNGV. The CDR3 region has the DNA TGTGCCAGCAACTCTGTTATGGGGCGAGAGACCCAGTACTTC. This gives the protein CASNSVMGRETQYF. Based on the CDR3 plus reference TRBV11-2 and TRBJ2-5, the full variable domain is EAGVAQSPRYKIIEKRQSVAFWCNPISGHATLYWYQQILGQGPKLLIQFQNNGVVDDSQLPKDRFSAERLKGVDSTLKIQPAKLEDSAVYLCASNSVMGRETQYFGPGTRLLVL.

This chain links TRBV7-9 with TRBJ1-4; possibly TRBD1 for D (6 bases). The V gene lost 4 bases and the J gene lost 5 bases, with 14 bases spanning the gap. The CDR3 is 15 amino acids. CDR1 and CDR2 (germline): SEHNR, FQNEAQ (reference sequence). The CDR3 spells CASSYNEGGNEKLFF. CDR3 DNA sequence: TGTGCCAGCAGCTACAATGAGGGGGGGAATGAAAAACTGTTTTTT.

The chain employs TRBV7-9 and TRBJ1-4, with D hard to call. The CDR3 is 16 residues long. V lost 5 bases to trimming and J lost 0 bases, with 13 bases between them. Germline values: CDR1 SEHNR, CDR2 FQNEAQ (reference sequence). DNA for the CDR3: TGTGCCAGCAGCCCCTCATTCGGGGCAACTAATGAAAAACTGTTTTTT. Encoded protein: CASSPSFGATNEKLFF.

J is TRBJ2-2 and V is TRBV9; 7 bases line up with TRBD1. Germline CDR1 is SGDLS and CDR2 is YYNGEE. The CDR3 contains 12 residues. The V gene end was trimmed by 7 bases and the J gene end by 7 bases; junction bases not matched to a gene: 4. DNA for the CDR3: TGTGCCAGCGGGACAGAGGGCGGGGAGCTGTTTTTT. It encodes CASGTEGGELFF.

The gene calls are TRBV5-1 and TRBJ2-7; TRBD2 agrees at 11 bases. The CDR3 is 15 residues long. The V gene end was trimmed by 4 bases and the J gene end by 3 bases; junction bases not matched to a gene: 6. Germline-derived CDR1 and CDR2 are SGHRS and YFSETQ. The chain's CDR3 is CASSPGTSGFYEQYF. CDR3 bases: TGCGCCAGCAGCCCCGGGACTAGCGGATTCTACGAGCAGTACTTC.

This rearrangement joins TRBV12-5 to TRBJ2-2, with 7 bases identical to TRBD1. Germline CDR1 reads LGHNT; CDR2 reads FRNRAP. Trimming took 8 bases from V and 6 from J; bases not matched to a gene: 9. The CDR3 is made up of 14 amino acids. This CDR3 is CASQETGSPGELFF. The CDR3 coding sequence is TGTGCTAGTCAGGAGACAGGGTCCCCCGGGGAGCTGTTTTTT. The whole variable domain, filled in from reference TRBV12-5 and TRBJ2-2, reads DARVTQTPRHKVTEMGQEVTMRCQPILGHNTVFWYRQTMMQGLELLAYFRNRAPLDDSGMPKDRFSAEMPDATLATLKIQPSEPRDSAVYFCASQETGSPGELFFGEGSRLTVL.

This chain uses TRBV10-3 with TRBJ2-3, with D perhaps matching TRBD2 (6 bases). The CDR3 has 14 residues. V lost 2 bases and J 3 bases, leaving 9 bases between the germline ends. Germline V lookup: CDR1 ENHRY, CDR2 SYGVKD. The CDR3 DNA follows: TGTGCCATCAGTGAGGGGGGGTTGACAGATACGCAGTATTTT. Translated, it gives CAISEGGLTDTQYF.

The chain employs TRBV2 and TRBJ1-2; 10 nucleotides line up with TRBD1. The CDR3 contains 14 residues. V shed 5 bases, J shed 4 bases, and the junction held 4 bases outside the gene matches. The germline CDR1 and CDR2 sequences are SNHLY and FYNNEI. The CDR3 DNA reads TGTGCCAGCAGTCGGGACAGGGGACCCTATGGCTACACCTTC. Translation: CASSRDRGPYGYTF. The complete variable domain, with remaining parts taken from reference TRBV2 and TRBJ1-2, reads EPEVTQTPSHQVTQMGQEVILRCVPISNHLYFYWYRQILGQKVEFLVSFYNNEISEKSEIFDDQFSVERPDGSNFTLKIRSTKLEDSAMYFCASSRDRGPYGYTFGSGTRLTVV.

The chain links TRBV5-5 to TRBJ2-3; 7 bases align to TRBD1. Germline V gene data show CDR1 as SGHKS and CDR2 as YYEKEE (reference sequence). After removal of 5 bases from V and 7 bases from J, the junction contained 10 bases not matched to a gene. The CDR3 length is 14 residues. In nucleotides, the CDR3 is TGTGCCAGCAGACTCGACAGGGTTTTTAATACGCAGTATTTT. Translating gives CASRLDRVFNTQYF.

This clone was seen only once. This chain uses TRBV5-4 with TRBJ2-3; 9 bases are a match to TRBD2. The trim removed 5 bases at V and 1 base at J, leaving 5 bases unmatched. Germline V gene lookup returns CDR1 SGHNT and CDR2 YYREEE (reference sequence). The CDR3 runs 15 residues. The CDR3 loop reads CASSPPSGGTDTQYF. The CDR3 DNA reads TGTGCCAGCAGTCCCCCTAGCGGGGGCACAGATACGCAGTATTTT.

The chain joins TRBV29-1 to TRBJ2-5; 7 nucleotides align to TRBD2. The CDR3 spans 13 residues. The germline gives CDR1 SQVTM, CDR2 ANQGSEA. Trimming removed 7 bases from V and 1 base from J; junction bases left unmatched: 6. The CDR3 DNA is TGCAGCGCCCTGACTAGCATCCAAGAGACCCAGTACTTC. Its protein is CSALTSIQETQYF.

V usage is TRBV30 and J usage is TRBJ2-1, with D perhaps matching TRBD1 (6 bases). The CDR3 contains 13 residues. In germline, CDR1 is GTSNPN, CDR2 SVGIG (reference sequence). The germline V and J ends were trimmed by 1 base and 3 bases, with 7 bases remaining between them. The CDR3 here is CAWSGRGYNEQFF. The DNA of the CDR3 is TGTGCCTGGAGTGGCAGGGGCTACAATGAGCAGTTCTTC.

V gene TRBV7-2 combines with J gene TRBJ1-2; D is uncertain. V lost 0 bases and J 8 bases, leaving 19 bases between the germline ends. This CDR3 spans 16 amino acids. Germline V CDR1 and CDR2: SGHTA, FQGNSA. The CDR3 DNA follows: TGTGCCAGCAGCTTAGCTGTGTGGAGAAGCCTTAAGGGCTACACCTTC. Protein sequence: CASSLAVWRSLKGYTF.

This clone is a singleton in its sample. This chain uses TRBV24-1 with TRBJ2-3, with 13 bases fitting TRBD2. This CDR3 spans 14 amino acids. V shed 2 bases and J 13 bases; nucleotides not matched to a gene: 5. Looked up from germline, CDR1 is KGHDR and CDR2 is SFDVKD. The CDR3 is CATSDWTSGGPEYF. DNA of the CDR3: TGTGCCACCAGTGATTGGACTAGCGGGGGCCCCGAGTATTTT.

The chain couples TRBV9 to TRBJ2-1; D perhaps matches TRBD2 (5 bases). Looked up from germline, CDR1 is SGDLS and CDR2 is YYNGEE. This CDR3 is 14 amino acids long. V was clipped by 0 bases and J by 6 bases, with 10 bases between them. CDR3 in DNA: TGTGCCAGCAGCGTAGACCGGGGTCCCAATGAGCAGTTCTTC. This sequence encodes CASSVDRGPNEQFF.

The gene calls are TRBV3-1 (or the pseudogene TRBV3-2) and TRBJ2-4, with 10 bases that match TRBD1. V lost 8 bases, J lost 6 bases, and 4 bases stayed unmatched. Per germline, CDR1 LGHDT and CDR2 YNNKEL (reference sequence). CDR3 size: 13 residues. Here the CDR3 DNA reads TGTGCCAGCGGTGGACAGGGGGGAAACATTCAGTACTTC. Amino acids: CASGGQGGNIQYF.

V usage is TRBV19 and J usage is TRBJ2-7, with TRBD1 as a possible D gene (5 bases). The germline CDR1 and CDR2 sequences are LNHDA and SQIVND (reference sequence). The CDR3 contains 15 residues. The V and J ends lost 3 bases and 0 bases respectively, with 12 bases between them. The CDR3 DNA is TGTGCCAGTAGTATTGCGGACACATACTCCTACGAGCAGTACTTC. The encoded protein is CASSIADTYSYEQYF.

The chain carries TRBV7-3 and TRBJ1-1; TRBD1 agrees at 10 bases. V was pared by 5 bases and J by 7 bases, with 4 bases of the junction left unmatched. CDR1 is SGHTA and CDR2 is FQGTGA in the germline V gene. The CDR3 covers 13 residues. CDR3 bases: TGTGCCAGCAGCCCCGGGACAGGGGTTGAAGCTTTCTTT. The encoded protein is CASSPGTGVEAFF. The full variable domain, with the rest looked up from reference TRBV7-3 and TRBJ1-1, is GAGVSQTPSNKVTEKGKYVELRCDPISGHTALYWYRQSLGQGPEFLIYFQGTGAADDSGLPNDRFFAVRPEGSVSTLKIQRTERGDSAVYLCASSPGTGVEAFFGQGTRLTVV.

The CDR3 is CASSLAPGGATAQHF. The DNA of the CDR3 is TGTGCCAGCAGCTTAGCGCCGGGTGGGGCTACGGCCCAGCATTTT. The chain is built from TRBV7-2 and TRBJ1-5, with a possible D match to TRBD1 (5 bases). Between the trimmed V and J ends, which lost 0 bases and 11 bases, there was a span of 17 bases. Germline CDR1 and CDR2: SGHTA and FQGNSA. This CDR3 is 15 amino acids long.